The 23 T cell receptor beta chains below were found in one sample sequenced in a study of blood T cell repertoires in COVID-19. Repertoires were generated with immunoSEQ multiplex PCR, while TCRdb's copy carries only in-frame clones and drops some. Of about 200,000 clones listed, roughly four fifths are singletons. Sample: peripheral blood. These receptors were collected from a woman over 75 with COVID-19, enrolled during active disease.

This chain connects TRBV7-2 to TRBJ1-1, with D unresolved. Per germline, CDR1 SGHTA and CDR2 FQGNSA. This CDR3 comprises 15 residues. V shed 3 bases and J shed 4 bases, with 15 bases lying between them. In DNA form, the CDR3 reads TGTGCCAGCAGCTTTGGTCACAGAGTAGGCACTGAAGCTTTCTTT. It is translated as CASSFGHRVGTEAFF. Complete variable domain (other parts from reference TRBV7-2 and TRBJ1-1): GAGVSQSPSNKVTEKGKDVELRCDPISGHTALYWYRQSLGQGLEFLIYFQGNSAPDKSGLPSDRFSAERTGGSVSTLTIQRTQQEDSAVYLCASSFGHRVGTEAFFGQGTRLTVV.

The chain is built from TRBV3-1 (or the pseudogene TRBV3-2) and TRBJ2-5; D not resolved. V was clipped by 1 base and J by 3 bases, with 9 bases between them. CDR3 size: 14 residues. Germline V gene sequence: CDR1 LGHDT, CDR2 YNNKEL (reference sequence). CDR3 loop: CASSQGLDEETQYF. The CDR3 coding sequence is TGTGCCAGCAGCCAAGGACTGGATGAAGAGACCCAGTACTTC.

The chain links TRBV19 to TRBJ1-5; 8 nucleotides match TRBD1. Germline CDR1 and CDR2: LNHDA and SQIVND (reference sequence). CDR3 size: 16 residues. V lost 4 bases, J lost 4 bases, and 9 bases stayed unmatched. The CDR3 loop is CASSNIAGQVNQPQHF. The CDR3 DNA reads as TGTGCCAGTAGTAATATCGCGGGACAGGTAAATCAGCCCCAGCATTTT.

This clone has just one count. CDR3 DNA: TGTGCCAGCACCCCGAGGGGAAACACCATATATTTT. It translates to CASTPRGNTIYF. The chain combines TRBV2 with TRBJ1-3; D is undetermined. The CDR3 sequence is 12 residues long. CDR1 and CDR2 (germline): SNHLY, FYNNEI. V lost 7 bases to trimming and J lost 4 bases, with 8 bases between them.

This CDR3 is CASRTGGTGSSPLHF. DNA for the CDR3: TGTGCCAGCAGGACGGGCGGGACAGGGAGCTCACCCCTCCACTTT. This sequence joins TRBV3-1 (or the pseudogene TRBV3-2) and TRBJ1-6, with 9 bases aligning to TRBD1. Germline V lookup: CDR1 LGHDT, CDR2 YNNKEL (reference sequence). The CDR3 consists of 15 residues. With 6 bases clipped from V and 10 bases from J, the junction kept 10 bases outside the gene matches.

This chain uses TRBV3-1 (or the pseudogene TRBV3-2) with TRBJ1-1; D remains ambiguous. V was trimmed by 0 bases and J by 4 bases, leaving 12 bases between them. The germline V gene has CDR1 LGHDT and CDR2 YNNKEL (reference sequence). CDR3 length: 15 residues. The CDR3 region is CASSQDSSRVTEAFF. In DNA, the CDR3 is TGTGCCAGCAGCCAAGATTCGAGTCGGGTCACTGAAGCTTTCTTT.

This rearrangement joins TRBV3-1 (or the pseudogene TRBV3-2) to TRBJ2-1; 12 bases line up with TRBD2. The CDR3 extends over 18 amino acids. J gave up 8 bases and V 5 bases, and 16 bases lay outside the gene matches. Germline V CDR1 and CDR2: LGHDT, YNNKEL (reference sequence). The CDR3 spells CASSAGTSGSAGRDEQFF. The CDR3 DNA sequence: TGTGCCAGCAGCGCCGGGACTAGCGGGTCCGCCGGTAGGGATGAGCAGTTCTTC.

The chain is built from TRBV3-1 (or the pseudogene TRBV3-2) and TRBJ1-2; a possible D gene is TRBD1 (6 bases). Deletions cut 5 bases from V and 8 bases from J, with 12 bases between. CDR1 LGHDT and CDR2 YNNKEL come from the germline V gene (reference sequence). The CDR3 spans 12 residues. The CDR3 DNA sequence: TGTGCCAGCAGCTCAGGGGCAGGAGGCTACACCTTC. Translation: CASSSGAGGYTF.

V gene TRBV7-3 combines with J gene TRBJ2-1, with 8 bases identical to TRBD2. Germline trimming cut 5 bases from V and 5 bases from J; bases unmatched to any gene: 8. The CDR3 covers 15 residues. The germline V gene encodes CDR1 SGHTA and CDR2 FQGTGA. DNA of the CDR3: TGTGCCAGCAGCCCGCAAACTAGCGGCCACAATGAGCAGTTCTTC. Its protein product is CASSPQTSGHNEQFF.

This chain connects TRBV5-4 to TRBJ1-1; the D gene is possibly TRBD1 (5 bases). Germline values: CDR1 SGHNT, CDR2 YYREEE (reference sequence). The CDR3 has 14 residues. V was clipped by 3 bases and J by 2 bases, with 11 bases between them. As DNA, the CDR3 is TGTGCCAGCAGCTCATTCAGGGATAACACTGAAGCTTTCTTT. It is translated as CASSSFRDNTEAFF.

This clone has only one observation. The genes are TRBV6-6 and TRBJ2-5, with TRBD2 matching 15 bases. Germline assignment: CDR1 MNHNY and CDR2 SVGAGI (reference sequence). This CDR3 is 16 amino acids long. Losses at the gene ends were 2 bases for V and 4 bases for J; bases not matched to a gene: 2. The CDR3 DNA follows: TGTGCCAGCAGTTACGGGACTAGCGGGAGGAGAGAGACCCAGTACTTC. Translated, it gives CASSYGTSGRRETQYF.

The CDR3 coding sequence is TGTGCCAGCAGCTTAGCCTGGACTGCCGGGGAGCTGTTTTTT. It translates to CASSLAWTAGELFF. V and J are TRBV7-9 and TRBJ2-2, with a tentative D call TRBD2 (5 bases). In germline, CDR1 is SEHNR, CDR2 FQNEAQ (reference sequence). The CDR3 covers 14 residues. V lost 0 bases and J 6 bases, leaving 8 bases between the germline ends.

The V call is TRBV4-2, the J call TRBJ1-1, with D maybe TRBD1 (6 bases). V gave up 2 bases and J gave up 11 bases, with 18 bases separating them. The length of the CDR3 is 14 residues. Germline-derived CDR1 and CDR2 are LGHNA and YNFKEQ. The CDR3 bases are TGTGCCAGCAGCCAACAAAGGACAGCATGGTGGGCTTTCTTT. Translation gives CASSQQRTAWWAFF.

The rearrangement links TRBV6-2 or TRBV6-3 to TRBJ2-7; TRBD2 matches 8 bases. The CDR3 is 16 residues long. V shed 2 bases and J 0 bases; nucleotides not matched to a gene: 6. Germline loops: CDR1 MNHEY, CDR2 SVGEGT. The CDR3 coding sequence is TGTGCCAGCAGTTACCCCCCGGGAGGGAACTCCTACGAGCAGTACTTC. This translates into CASSYPPGGNSYEQYF.

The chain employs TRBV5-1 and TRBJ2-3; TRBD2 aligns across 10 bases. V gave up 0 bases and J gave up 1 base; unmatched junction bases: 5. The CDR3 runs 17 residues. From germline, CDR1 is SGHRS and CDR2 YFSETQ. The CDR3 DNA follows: TGCGCCAGCAGCTTGGTTATTGGGACTAGCGGCACAGATACGCAGTATTTT. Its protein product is CASSLVIGTSGTDTQYF.

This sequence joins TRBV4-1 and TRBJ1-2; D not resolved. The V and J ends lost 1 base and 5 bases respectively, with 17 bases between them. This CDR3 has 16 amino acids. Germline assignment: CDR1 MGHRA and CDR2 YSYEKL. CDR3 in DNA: TGCGCCAGCAGCCAAGTTTTTAAGACAAATCTTTATGGCTACACCTTC. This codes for CASSQVFKTNLYGYTF.

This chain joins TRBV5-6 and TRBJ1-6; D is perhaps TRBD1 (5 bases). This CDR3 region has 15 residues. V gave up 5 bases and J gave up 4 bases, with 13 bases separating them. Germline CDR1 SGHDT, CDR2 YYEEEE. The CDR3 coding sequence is TGTGCCAGCAGTCCCAGGGTCAGATATAATTCACCCCTCCACTTT. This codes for CASSPRVRYNSPLHF.

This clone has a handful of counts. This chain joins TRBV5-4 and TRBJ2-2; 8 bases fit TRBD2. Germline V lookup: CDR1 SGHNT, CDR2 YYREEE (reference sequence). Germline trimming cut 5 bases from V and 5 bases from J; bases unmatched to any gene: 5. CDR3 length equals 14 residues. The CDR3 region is CASRTTGGTGELFF. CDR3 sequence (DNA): TGTGCCAGCAGGACGACGGGAGGGACCGGGGAGCTGTTTTTT.

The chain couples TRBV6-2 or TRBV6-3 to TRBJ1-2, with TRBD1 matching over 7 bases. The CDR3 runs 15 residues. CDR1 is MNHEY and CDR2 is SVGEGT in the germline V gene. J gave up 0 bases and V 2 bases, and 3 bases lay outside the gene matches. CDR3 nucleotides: TGTGCCAGCAGTTACCGGGGGACAGCTAACTATGGCTACACCTTC. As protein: CASSYRGTANYGYTF.

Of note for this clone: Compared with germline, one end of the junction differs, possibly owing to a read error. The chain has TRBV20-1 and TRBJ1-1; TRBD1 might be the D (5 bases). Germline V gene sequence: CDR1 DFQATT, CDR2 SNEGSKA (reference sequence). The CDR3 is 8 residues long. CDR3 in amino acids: CSALGVGF. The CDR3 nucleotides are TGCAGTGCGCTAGGGGTGGGTTTT.

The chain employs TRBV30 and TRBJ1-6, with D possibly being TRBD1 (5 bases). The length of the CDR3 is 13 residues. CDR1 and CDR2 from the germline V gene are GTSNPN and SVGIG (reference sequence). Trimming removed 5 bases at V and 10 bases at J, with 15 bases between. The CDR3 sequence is CAWRPRGESPLHF. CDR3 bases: TGTGCCTGGCGGCCAAGGGGTGAATCACCCCTCCACTTT.

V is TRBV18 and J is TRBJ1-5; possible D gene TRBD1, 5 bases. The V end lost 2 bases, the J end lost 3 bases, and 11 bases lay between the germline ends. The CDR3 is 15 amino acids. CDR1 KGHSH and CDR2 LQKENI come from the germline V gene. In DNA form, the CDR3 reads TGTGCCAGCTCACCAGGGGGAGGGCCCAATCAGCCCCAGCATTTT. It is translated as CASSPGGGPNQPQHF.

The CDR3 bases are TGCGCCAGCAGCTTGAGCGGGCTGGAAATCCACGAGCAGTACTTC. This encodes CASSLSGLEIHEQYF. The genes are TRBV5-1 and TRBJ2-7; a weak D match, TRBD2 (6 bases). The CDR3 runs to 15 residues. V lost 1 base, J lost 5 bases, and 16 bases lay in between. CDR1 and CDR2 (germline): SGHRS, YFSETQ.